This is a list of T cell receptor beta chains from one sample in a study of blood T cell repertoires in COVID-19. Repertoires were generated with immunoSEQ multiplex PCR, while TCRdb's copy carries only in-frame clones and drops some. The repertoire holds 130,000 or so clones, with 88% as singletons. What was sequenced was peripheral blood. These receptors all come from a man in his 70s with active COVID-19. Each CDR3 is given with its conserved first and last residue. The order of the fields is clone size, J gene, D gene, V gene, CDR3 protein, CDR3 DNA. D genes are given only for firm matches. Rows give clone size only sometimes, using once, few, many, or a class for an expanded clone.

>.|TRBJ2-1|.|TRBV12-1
CASSFKVSGEPLNEQFF
TGTGCCAGCAGCTTTAAGGTCTCGGGGGAGCCCCTCAATGAGCAGTTCTTC
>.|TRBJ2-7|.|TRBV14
CASSQWRASYEQYF
TGTGCCAGCAGCCAATGGAGGGCATCCTACGAGCAGTACTTC
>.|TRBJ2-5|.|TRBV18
CASSPRAEETQYF
TGTGCCAGCTCACCACGGGCAGAAGAGACCCAGTACTTC
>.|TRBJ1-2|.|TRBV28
CASSSLHTVDGYTF
TGTGCCAGCAGTTCGCTGCACACCGTCGATGGCTACACCTTC
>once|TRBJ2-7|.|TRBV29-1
CSVARGDNYEQYF
TGCAGCGTTGCCAGGGGCGATAACTACGAGCAGTACTTC
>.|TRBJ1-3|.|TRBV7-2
CASSLETTENTIYF
TGTGCCAGCAGCTTAGAAACAACGGAGAACACCATATATTTT
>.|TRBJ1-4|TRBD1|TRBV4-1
CASSQTGATNEKLFF
TGCGCCAGCAGCCAGACAGGGGCGACTAATGAAAAACTGTTTTTT
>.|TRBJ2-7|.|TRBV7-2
CASSLDRVYYEQYF
TGTGCCAGCAGCTTAGACAGGGTTTACTACGAGCAGTACTTC
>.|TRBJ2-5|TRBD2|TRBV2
CASSEFLAGGETQYF
TGTGCCAGCAGTGAATTTCTAGCGGGAGGAGAGACCCAGTACTTC
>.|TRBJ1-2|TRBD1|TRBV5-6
CASSSGTGNGYTF
TGTGCCAGCAGCTCCGGGACAGGGAATGGCTACACCTTC
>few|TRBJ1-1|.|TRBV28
CASTGSETEAFF
TGTGCCAGCACAGGGTCGGAGACTGAAGCTTTCTTT
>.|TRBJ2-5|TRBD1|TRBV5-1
CASSVDRQRGTQYF
TGCGCCAGCAGCGTGGACAGGCAAAGGGGGACCCAGTACTTC
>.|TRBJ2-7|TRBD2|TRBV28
CASSLSGTMNYEQYF
TGTGCCAGCAGCTTGTCCGGGACTATGAACTACGAGCAGTACTTC
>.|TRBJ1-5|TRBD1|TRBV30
CAWTQGVGDQPQHF
TGTGCCTGGACCCAGGGGGTGGGGGATCAGCCCCAGCATTTT
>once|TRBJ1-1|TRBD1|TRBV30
CASHRGMNTEAFF
TGTGCCTCTCACAGGGGCATGAACACTGAAGCTTTCTTT
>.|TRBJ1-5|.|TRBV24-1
CATSDSGSGNQPQHF
TGTGCCACCAGTGATTCTGGTTCAGGCAATCAGCCCCAGCATTTT
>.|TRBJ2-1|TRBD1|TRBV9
CASSVDRGEQFF
TGTGCCAGCAGCGTCGACAGGGGGGAGCAGTTCTTC
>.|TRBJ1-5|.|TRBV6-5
CASGLGGRTGQPQHF
TGTGCCAGCGGGCTCGGAGGGCGGACGGGTCAGCCCCAGCATTTT
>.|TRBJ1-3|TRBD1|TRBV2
CASRAGGSGNTIYF
TGTGCCAGCAGGGCAGGGGGATCAGGAAACACCATATATTTT
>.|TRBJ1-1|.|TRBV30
CAWSGTVGNTEAFF
TGTGCCTGGAGTGGTACAGTCGGGAACACTGAAGCTTTCTTT
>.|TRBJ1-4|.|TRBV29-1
CSAASGVGTNEKLFF
TGCAGCGCCGCCTCCGGGGTGGGAACTAATGAAAAACTGTTTTTT
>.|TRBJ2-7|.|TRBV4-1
CASSPLQGGSYEQYF
TGCGCCAGCAGCCCTCTTCAGGGTGGATCCTACGAGCAGTACTTC
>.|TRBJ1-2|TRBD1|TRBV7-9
CAADRGLSGGYTF
TGTGCCGCGGACAGGGGGCTTTCAGGTGGCTACACCTTC
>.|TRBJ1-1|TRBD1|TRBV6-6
CASRRQQGAGGTEAFF
TGTGCCAGCAGGAGACAACAGGGGGCCGGAGGGACTGAAGCTTTCTTT
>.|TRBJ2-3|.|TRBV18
CASSTRGQAYSTDTQYF
TGTGCCAGCTCAACACGGGGGCAGGCCTATAGCACAGATACGCAGTATTTT
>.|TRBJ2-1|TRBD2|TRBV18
CASSLLAGNEQFF
TGTGCCAGCTCTCTACTAGCGGGCAATGAGCAGTTCTTC
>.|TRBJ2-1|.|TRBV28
CASSSPARIPEQFF
TGTGCCAGCAGTTCCCCCGCTAGGATTCCTGAGCAGTTCTTC
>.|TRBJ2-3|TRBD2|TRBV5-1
CASSLHRTSGEITDTQYF
TGCGCCAGCAGCCTCCATAGGACTAGCGGGGAGATCACAGATACGCAGTATTTT
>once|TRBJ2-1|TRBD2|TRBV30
CAWGGGAGGPAEQFF
TGTGCCTGGGGGGGAGGAGCGGGAGGGCCCGCTGAGCAGTTCTTC
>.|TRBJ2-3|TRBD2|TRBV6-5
CASSSAGGFTDTQYF
TGTGCCAGCAGTTCTGCGGGGGGGTTCACAGATACGCAGTATTTT
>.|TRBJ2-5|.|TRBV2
CASRQSQETQYF
TGTGCCAGCAGACAGTCCCAAGAGACCCAGTACTTC
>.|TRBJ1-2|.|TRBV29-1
CSVSQGTYGYTF
TGCAGCGTCTCACAGGGCACCTATGGCTACACCTTC
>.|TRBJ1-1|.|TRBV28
CASSPIEVRRTEAFF
TGTGCCAGCAGTCCGATTGAGGTTCGAAGGACTGAAGCTTTCTTT
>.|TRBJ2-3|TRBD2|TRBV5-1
CASSSGLGSTDTQYF
TGCGCCAGCAGCTCCGGACTAGGAAGCACAGATACGCAGTATTTT
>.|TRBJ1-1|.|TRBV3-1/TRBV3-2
CASSQVSRTEAFF
TGTGCCAGCAGCCAAGTTAGTCGGACTGAAGCTTTCTTT
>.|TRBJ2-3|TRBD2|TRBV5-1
CASSLAGSGSTDTQYF
TGCGCCAGCAGCTTGGCCGGTAGCGGGAGCACAGATACGCAGTATTTT
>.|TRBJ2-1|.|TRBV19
CASTPGGRTQSNEQFF
TGTGCCAGTACCCCGGGGGGCCGGACCCAGAGCAATGAGCAGTTCTTC
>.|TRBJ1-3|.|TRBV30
CAWRLTAGNTIYF
TGTGCCTGGAGGTTGACAGCTGGAAACACCATATATTTT
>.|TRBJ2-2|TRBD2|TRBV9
CASSAYQGIGAGGELFF
TGTGCCAGCAGCGCCTACCAGGGTATTGGAGCGGGAGGGGAGCTGTTTTTT
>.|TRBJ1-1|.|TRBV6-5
CASSRETWNTEAFF
TGTGCCAGCAGTCGGGAGACTTGGAACACTGAAGCTTTCTTT
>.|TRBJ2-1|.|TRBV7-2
CASSPHPTGSSIEQFF
TGTGCCAGCAGCCCCCATCCCACAGGGAGCTCGATTGAGCAGTTCTTC
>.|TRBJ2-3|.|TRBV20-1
CSASPQGRMRVRDTQYF
TGCAGTGCTAGTCCACAGGGAAGAATGAGAGTCCGAGATACGCAGTATTTT
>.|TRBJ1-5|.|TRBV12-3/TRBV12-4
CASTYSSNQPQHF
TGTGCCAGCACTTACAGCAGCAATCAGCCCCAGCATTTT
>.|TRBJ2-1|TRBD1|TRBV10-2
CASSEPTGGPYNEQFF
TGCGCCAGCAGTGAGCCGACAGGGGGCCCCTACAATGAGCAGTTCTTC
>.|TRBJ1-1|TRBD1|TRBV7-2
CASSSRGQAMNTEAFF
TGTGCCAGCAGCTCGCGTGGACAGGCCATGAACACTGAAGCTTTCTTT
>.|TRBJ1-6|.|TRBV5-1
CASSLDGRANSPLHF
TGCGCCAGCAGCTTGGATGGCAGGGCGAATTCACCCCTCCACTTT
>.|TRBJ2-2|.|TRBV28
CASSRSTGELFF
TGTGCCAGCAGTCGTAGTACCGGGGAGCTGTTTTTT
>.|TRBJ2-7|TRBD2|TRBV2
CASSIAGVGEQYF
TGTGCCAGCAGTATAGCGGGAGTTGGCGAGCAGTACTTC
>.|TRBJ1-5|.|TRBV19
CASSIGQGYQPQHF
TGTGCCAGTAGTATTGGGCAAGGATATCAGCCCCAGCATTTT